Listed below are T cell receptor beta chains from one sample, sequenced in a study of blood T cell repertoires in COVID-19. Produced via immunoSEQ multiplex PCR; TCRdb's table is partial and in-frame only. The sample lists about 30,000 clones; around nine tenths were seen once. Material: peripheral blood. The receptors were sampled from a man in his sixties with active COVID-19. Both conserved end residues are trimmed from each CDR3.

ATSRGGETTDTQY TRBV15
ASSPSGGTQNEQF TRBV7-3
ASRGGRERDIQY TRBV28
ASSPRQGSNTEAF TRBV7-9
ASSGHKDTQY TRBV18
ASTRGSSYNEQF TRBV3-1/TRBV3-2
ASSLDRRGFA TRBV5-1
ASSPIGVVSRGGEQY TRBV14
ASSGDRGTYEQY TRBV19
ASSLSLPGTVTNEKLF TRBV28
ASSKEDHRWTPASTDTQY TRBV21-1
ASSYSGGASGSFFYEQY TRBV6-2/TRBV6-3